The 21 T cell receptor beta chains listed next were all sequenced from one sample in a study of PD-1 blockade in classical Hodgkin lymphoma. Here immunoSEQ multiplex PCR was the method, and the copy in TCRdb shows in-frame clones only, minus some. The table has about 8,200 clones, 85% to 90% seen once. All trial patients relapsed after autologous stem cell transplantation. Thawed PBMCs supplied CD8+ T cells via magnetic negative selection. Here the sequenced sample was CD8+ T cells from blood, taken at baseline. These receptors came from a human donor with classical Hodgkin lymphoma.

The CDR3 loop is CATSRTTGEYQPQHF. In DNA, the CDR3 is TGTGCCACCAGCAGGACGACAGGGGAGTATCAGCCCCAGCATTTT. V is TRBV15 and J is TRBJ1-5; 8 bases are a match to TRBD1. CDR1 LNHNV and CDR2 YYDKDF come from the germline V gene (reference sequence). The V and J ends lost 3 bases and 5 bases, in that order; junction bases with no gene match: 6. The CDR3 is 15 amino acids.

This rearrangement joins TRBV7-6 to TRBJ2-2; D possibly corresponds to TRBD2 (5 bases). This CDR3 is built from 12 residues. V was shortened by 5 bases and J by 6 bases, with 7 bases between the two germline ends. Germline-derived CDR1 and CDR2 are SGHVS and FNYEAQ. The CDR3 loop reads CASSTSPGELFF. The CDR3 coding sequence is TGTGCCAGCAGCACTAGTCCCGGGGAGCTGTTTTTT.

The chain has TRBV4-1 and TRBJ1-5; D call uncertain. The germline V gene has CDR1 MGHRA and CDR2 YSYEKL. V was pared by 1 base and J by 0 bases, with 13 bases between. The length of the CDR3 is 17 residues. The DNA for the CDR3 is TGCGCCAGCAGCCAAGTTGTATTGGGTATTAGCAATCAGCCCCAGCATTTT. Protein product: CASSQVVLGISNQPQHF.

This clone was seen only once. This sequence joins TRBV7-6 and TRBJ2-7; D uncertain. Germline V lookup: CDR1 SGHVS, CDR2 FNYEAQ. Trimming took 4 bases from V and 6 from J, leaving 7 bases between them. The CDR3 has 11 residues. CDR3 sequence reads: CASSSGFEQYF. CDR3 DNA sequence: TGTGCCAGCAGCTCAGGTTTCGAGCAGTACTTC.

The CDR3 loop reads CASRGQGGLADTQYF. In nucleotides, the CDR3 is TGCGCCAGCAGAGGACAGGGCGGTTTGGCAGATACGCAGTATTTT. This chain uses TRBV5-1 with TRBJ2-3; 8 bases align to TRBD1. CDR3 length: 15 amino acids. CDR1 and CDR2 from the germline V gene are SGHRS and YFSETQ. Trimming took 5 bases from V and 4 from J; bases not matched to a gene: 9.

The chain employs TRBV4-1 and TRBJ2-2; unclear D gene. CDR1 is MGHRA, CDR2 YSYEKL, per germline. V dropped 1 base and J dropped 4 bases, with 4 bases sitting between them. There are 13 residues in the CDR3. The CDR3 loop is CASSQVVTGELFF. As DNA, the CDR3 is TGCGCCAGCAGCCAAGTAGTCACCGGGGAGCTGTTTTTT.

V gene TRBV6-5 combines with J gene TRBJ2-5; no definite D call. The CDR3 consists of 16 residues. Germline lookup yields CDR1 MNHEY and CDR2 SVGAGI. The germline V and J ends were trimmed by 2 bases and 0 bases, with 13 bases remaining between them. CDR3 nucleotides: TGTGCCAGCAGTTACACCGTAGAGTTCCACCAAGAGACCCAGTACTTC. It encodes CASSYTVEFHQETQYF.

V gene TRBV9 combines with J gene TRBJ2-7; D gene unclear. This CDR3 comprises 14 residues. Between the trimmed V and J ends, which lost 3 bases and 2 bases, there was a span of 12 bases. Germline V CDR1 and CDR2: SGDLS, YYNGEE. CDR3 DNA: TGTGCCAGCAGCGCAGGCAATTCCCCCTACGAGCAGTACTTC. This encodes CASSAGNSPYEQYF. The whole variable domain, remainder taken from reference TRBV9 and TRBJ2-7, is DSGVTQTPKHLITATGQRVTLRCSPRSGDLSVYWYQQSLDQGLQFLIQYYNGEERAKGNILERFSAQQFPDLHSELNLSSLELGDSALYFCASSAGNSPYEQYFGPGTRLTVT.

The V gene is TRBV6-1, the J gene TRBJ2-5; D is unresolved. CDR3 length: 13 residues. The V gene's germline CDR1 is MNHNS and CDR2 SASEGT. Trimming took 7 bases from V and 2 from J, leaving 11 bases between them. In nucleotides, the CDR3 is TGTGCCAGCACCTGGGGTGGACAAGAGACCCAGTACTTC. Its translation is CASTWGGQETQYF.

The V gene is TRBV5-1, the J gene TRBJ2-2; TRBD1 matches at 7 bases. The CDR3 spans 15 residues. Unmatched junction bases numbered 2, after V lost 2 bases and J lost 1 base. Germline V gene sequence: CDR1 SGHRS, CDR2 YFSETQ. CDR3 in amino acids: CASSFGTVNTGELFF. The CDR3 nucleotides read TGCGCCAGCAGCTTCGGGACAGTGAACACCGGGGAGCTGTTTTTT.

The rearrangement links TRBV11-2 to TRBJ2-1; 9 bases map to TRBD2. Germline CDR1 SGHAT, CDR2 FQNNGV. V shed 3 bases, J shed 2 bases, and the junction held 8 bases outside the gene matches. This CDR3 contains 17 residues. CDR3 in DNA: TGTGCCAGCAGCTTTTTAGCGGGAGAAATCCCCTACAATGAGCAGTTCTTC. This translates into CASSFLAGEIPYNEQFF.

V gene TRBV10-3 combines with J gene TRBJ2-5; 12 bases map to TRBD2. After removal of 8 bases from V and 4 bases from J, the junction contained 8 bases not matched to a gene. This CDR3 contains 15 residues. The germline gives CDR1 ENHRY, CDR2 SYGVKD. CDR3 bases: TGTGCCATCTCGGAAAAGGGACTAGCGGGAGAGACCCAGTACTTC. Translation: CAISEKGLAGETQYF.

The rearrangement uses TRBV6-4 and TRBJ2-3; 11 bases map to TRBD2. The CDR3 runs 18 residues. Germline CDR1 MRHNA, CDR2 SNTAGT. The ends lost 3 bases at V and 0 bases at J; junction bases unmatched: 8. The CDR3: CASSEHTLAGGSTDTQYF. In DNA form, the CDR3 reads TGTGCCAGCAGTGAGCACACTCTAGCGGGAGGTAGCACAGATACGCAGTATTTT.

The V and J genes are TRBV9 and TRBJ2-1; no clear D gene. The CDR3 sequence is 11 residues long. Trimming cost V 3 bases and J 5 bases, with 3 bases left between them. Germline V gene lookup returns CDR1 SGDLS and CDR2 YYNGEE. The CDR3 spells CASSANNEQFF. The DNA of the CDR3 is TGTGCCAGCAGCGCAAACAATGAGCAGTTCTTC.

This clone appeared a single time. This chain joins TRBV28 and TRBJ2-7; 7 nucleotides match TRBD1. Germline CDR1 is MDHEN and CDR2 is SYDVKM. After removal of 3 bases from V and 0 bases from J, the junction contained 8 bases not matched to a gene. This CDR3 has 16 amino acids. The CDR3 sequence: CASSFRTGQRSYEQYF. Written as DNA, the CDR3 is TGTGCCAGCAGTTTTCGAACGGGACAGCGCTCCTACGAGCAGTACTTC. The whole variable domain, remainder taken from reference TRBV28 and TRBJ2-7, is DVKVTQSSRYLVKRTGEKVFLECVQDMDHENMFWYRQDPGLGLRLIYFSYDVKMKEKGDIPEGYSVSREKKERFSLILESASTNQTSMYLCASSFRTGQRSYEQYFGPGTRLTVT.

The chain employs TRBV21-1 and TRBJ2-1; the table assigns TRBD2, which was not confirmed against the DNA. TRBV21-1 represents a pseudogene. This CDR3 comprises 15 residues. CDR3: CASSDYSIGDNEQFF. CDR3 sequence (DNA): TGTGCCAGCAGCGACTATAGCATCGGGGACAATGAGCAGTTCTTC.

The rearrangement uses TRBV5-4 and TRBJ2-5; 9 bases match TRBD1. This CDR3 spans 14 amino acids. With V trimmed by 3 bases and J by 5 bases, 5 bases remained unmatched. CDR1 is SGHNT and CDR2 is YYREEE in the germline V gene (reference sequence). CDR3 sequence: CASSWDREGETQYF. Written as DNA, the CDR3 is TGTGCCAGCAGCTGGGACAGGGAAGGCGAGACCCAGTACTTC. The full variable domain, completed using reference TRBV5-4 and TRBJ2-5, is ETGVTQSPTHLIKTRGQQVTLRCSSQSGHNTVSWYQQALGQGPQFIFQYYREEENGRGNFPPRFSGLQFPNYSSELNVNALELDDSALYLCASSWDREGETQYFGPGTRLLVL.

The CDR3 DNA follows: TGTGCCAGTAGTAGCATAGCCTACGAGCAGTACTTC. It encodes CASSSIAYEQYF. V and J are TRBV19 and TRBJ2-7, with D unclear. CDR1 and CDR2 (germline): LNHDA, SQIVND (reference sequence). The V and J ends lost 4 bases and 2 bases respectively, with 6 bases between them. This CDR3 contains 12 residues.

The chain joins TRBV15 to TRBJ1-1; D not resolved. V lost 0 bases to trimming and J lost 4 bases, with 9 bases between them. CDR1 and CDR2 (germline): LNHNV, YYDKDF (reference sequence). The CDR3 is made up of 14 amino acids. In DNA form, the CDR3 reads TGTGCCACCAGCAGAGAGGTAGGAGGCACTGAAGCTTTCTTT. It specifies CATSREVGGTEAFF.

The chain carries TRBV15 and TRBJ2-7, with 8 bases matching TRBD2. The CDR3 sequence is 14 residues long. Germline V gene lookup returns CDR1 LNHNV and CDR2 YYDKDF (reference sequence). V was clipped by 2 bases and J by 2 bases; unmatched bases: 2. The CDR3 is CATSRPGLAYEQYF. CDR3 nucleotide sequence: TGTGCCACCAGCAGACCGGGACTAGCCTACGAGCAGTACTTC.

This clone was counted once. A junction boundary mismatches the germline segment, possibly from a read error. This chain joins TRBV4-1 and TRBJ2-3, with 8 bases lining up with TRBD2. Per germline, CDR1 MGHRA and CDR2 YSYEKL. This CDR3 has 16 residues. CDR3 loop: CAGSRTLADSTDTQYF. CDR3 DNA: TGCGCCGGCAGCCGCACACTAGCGGATAGCACAGATACGCAGTATTTT.